This T cell receptor (beta chain) was recorded in a study of T cell responses to AZD1222 COVID-19 vaccine. General observations from the study: At study baseline, merely several AZD1222 recipients were seropositive. Close to half of spike-specific TCRs reportedly recognize unmutated variant regions.

The CDR3 spans 16 residues. V trimming: 5 bases; J trimming: 2 bases; junction bases outside the gene matches: 10. Germline CDR1 and CDR2: MNHEY and SMNVEV (reference sequence). Generated by immunoSEQ multiplex PCR, the TCRdb table keeps only in-frame clones and is missing some. The data contain approximately 150,000 clones, about nine tenths of them seen just once; the ten biggest clones take up under 4%. As concerns this clone: Its matching antigen is unknown.

The origin of this receptor is an adult who received the AZD1222 COVID-19 vaccine. The sample here was peripheral blood, taken 28 days after the second AZD1222 dose. This chain connects TRBV27 to TRBJ1-1; 8 bases fit TRBD1. The CDR3 nucleotides read TGTGCCAGCAGTCGTATGTCCGGGACAGGTAACACTGAAGCTTTCTTT. It translates to CASSRMSGTGNTEAFF.